This T cell receptor beta chain was recorded in a study of T-cell memory formation after mild COVID-19. In this sample, this clonotype turned up a few times. Via MiXCR, TCRdb re-called the 5' RACE reads, giving one row per CDR3 protein. The data hold about 210,000 distinct CDR3 sequences, with 25% to 35% observed a single time. The TCR originated in an adult woman who had mild COVID-19 (a few samples of this study predate the infection). Cell type and time point are not known. Source material: PBMCs or a T cell subset sorted from them (not recorded which).

CDR3 loop: CSAREWGGNESPLHF. CDR3 DNA sequence: TGCAGTGCTAGAGAGTGGGGAGGGAACGAATCACCCCTCCACTTT. The V gene is TRBV20-1, the J gene TRBJ1-6; D not certain. Germline loops: CDR1 DFQATT, CDR2 SNEGSKA (reference sequence). The CDR3 loop spans 15 amino acids. The V gene lost 0 bases and the J gene lost 10 bases, with 16 bases spanning the gap.